The T cell receptor beta chain described here comes from a study of blood T cell repertoires in COVID-19. On the study more broadly: T cells, B-cell-depleted T cells, or PBMCs provided the cDNA or gDNA that served as material.

The CDR3 has 13 amino acids. V was clipped by 2 bases and J by 13 bases; unmatched bases: 5. Germline loops: CDR1 MNHNS, CDR2 SASEGT. The data were produced by immunoSEQ multiplex PCR, yet TCRdb's version contains in-frame clones alone and is incomplete. The sample carries approximately 200,000 clones, roughly four fifths recorded once. Sequenced input: PBMCs or T cells enriched from blood (not recorded which). This receptor was identified in a middle-aged man who had recovered from COVID-19. The chain uses TRBV6-1 and TRBJ1-2, with 12 bases lining up with TRBD1. CDR3 residues: CASSERDRGLLTF. CDR3 nucleotides: TGTGCCAGCAGTGAACGGGACAGGGGGCTCCTCACCTTC.